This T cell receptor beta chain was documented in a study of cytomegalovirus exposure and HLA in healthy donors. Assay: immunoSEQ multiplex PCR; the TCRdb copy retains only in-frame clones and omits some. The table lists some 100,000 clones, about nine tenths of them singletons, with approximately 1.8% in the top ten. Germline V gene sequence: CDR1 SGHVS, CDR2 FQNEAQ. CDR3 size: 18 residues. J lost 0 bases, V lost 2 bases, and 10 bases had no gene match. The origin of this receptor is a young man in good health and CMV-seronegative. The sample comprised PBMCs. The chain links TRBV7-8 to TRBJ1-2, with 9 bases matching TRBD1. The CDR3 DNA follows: TGTGCCAGCAGCTTAAAAACAGGGGGCGGGGTTACTAACTATGGCTACACCTTC. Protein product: CASSLKTGGGVTNYGYTF.